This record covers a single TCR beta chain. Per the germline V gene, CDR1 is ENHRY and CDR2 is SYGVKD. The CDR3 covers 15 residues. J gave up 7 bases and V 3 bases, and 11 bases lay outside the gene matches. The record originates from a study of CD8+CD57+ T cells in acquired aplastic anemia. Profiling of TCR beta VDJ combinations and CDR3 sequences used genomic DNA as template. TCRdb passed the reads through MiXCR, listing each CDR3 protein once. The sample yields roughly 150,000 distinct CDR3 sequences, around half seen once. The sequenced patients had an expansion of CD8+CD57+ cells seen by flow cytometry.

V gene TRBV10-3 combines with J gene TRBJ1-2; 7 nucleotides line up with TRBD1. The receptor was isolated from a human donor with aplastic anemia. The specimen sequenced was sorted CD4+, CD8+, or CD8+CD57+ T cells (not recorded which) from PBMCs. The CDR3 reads CAISERVGGGRGYTF. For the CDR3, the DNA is TGTGCCATCAGTGAAAGGGTCGGAGGGGGCCGTGGCTACACCTTC.